Listed below are T cell receptor beta chains from one sample, sequenced in a study of T cells after yellow fever vaccination. TCRdb independently ran MiXCR on the 5' RACE reads; one entry per CDR3 protein. The sample lists roughly 45,000 distinct CDR3 sequences, about 6.8% occurring once. The material sequenced was CD8+ T cells not binding an NS4B(214-222) dextramer, sorted from PBMCs, taken 45 days after the yellow fever booster vaccination. These TCRs come from a man aged 30-40 years who received the YFV17D yellow fever vaccine. Each CDR3 is given with its conserved first and last residue. The D gene is left open where the match is weak. The size of a clone is reported for some rows only, either as once, few or many, or as a class for expanded clones.

V	size	D	J	CDR3	DNA
TRBV4-2	.	.	TRBJ2-2	CASSQKPDGAGELFF	TGTGCCAGCAGCCAAAAGCCAGATGGGGCCGGGGAGCTGTTTTTT
TRBV28	many	.	TRBJ2-5	CASSKTGRYQETQYF	TGTGCCAGCAGTAAAACAGGGAGGTACCAAGAGACCCAGTACTTC
TRBV30	.	TRBD1	TRBJ2-1	CAWRGRGLGEQFF	TGTGCCTGGAGAGGCAGGGGGTTAGGAGAGCAGTTCTTC
TRBV5-1	many	TRBD2	TRBJ2-7	CASSFGLVPNYEQYF	TGCGCCAGCAGCTTTGGACTAGTTCCCAACTACGAGCAGTACTTC
TRBV4-3	many	TRBD2	TRBJ2-1	CASSQGTAGGYNEQFF	TGCGCCAGCAGCCAAGGTACAGCGGGAGGGTACAATGAGCAGTTCTTC
TRBV7-7	few	.	TRBJ2-7	CASSYKPTDEQYF	TGTGCTAGCAGCTATAAGCCGACTGACGAGCAGTACTTC
TRBV20-1	.	TRBD2	TRBJ2-7	CSARTSDSYEQYF	TGCAGTGCTAGAACTAGCGACTCCTACGAGCAGTACTTC
TRBV28	many	TRBD2	TRBJ2-1	CASTGTSGSTFF	TGTGCCAGCACAGGGACTAGCGGGAGCACGTTCTTC
TRBV7-6	few	TRBD2	TRBJ2-7	CASSLAASGGYEQYF	TGTGCCAGCAGCTTAGCGGCTAGCGGGGGCTACGAGCAGTACTTC
TRBV7-9	many	.	TRBJ2-1	CASSSDRDNEQFF	TGTGCCAGCAGCTCCGACAGAGACAATGAGCAGTTCTTC
TRBV30	many	.	TRBJ2-1	CAWSHGGSNEQFF	TGTGCCTGGAGCCATGGTGGGTCAAATGAGCAGTTCTTC
TRBV7-6	few	TRBD1	TRBJ2-6	CASSFAPGQAFSGANVLTF	TGTGCCAGCAGCTTTGCACCGGGACAGGCGTTCTCTGGGGCCAACGTCCTGACTTTC
TRBV6-2/TRBV6-3	many	.	TRBJ2-4	CASDDRDGKNIQYF	TGTGCCTCCGATGACCGGGACGGCAAAAACATTCAGTACTTC
TRBV5-4	.	.	TRBJ1-1	CASSLGGWGTEAFF	TGTGCCAGCAGCTTGGGCGGGTGGGGCACTGAAGCTTTCTTT
TRBV28	many	TRBD1	TRBJ2-7	CASSFVEGLGQGAEYEQYF	TGTGCCAGCAGTTTTGTAGAGGGTTTGGGACAGGGGGCAGAGTACGAGCAGTACTTC
TRBV7-2	many	TRBD2	TRBJ2-1	CASSLPGLAGAYNEQFF	TGTGCCAGCAGCTTACCCGGACTAGCGGGAGCCTACAATGAGCAGTTCTTC
TRBV7-2	many	TRBD1	TRBJ2-7	CASSLAAQGVYEQYF	TGTGCCAGCAGCTTAGCGGCCCAGGGGGTATACGAGCAGTACTTC
TRBV15	many	TRBD2	TRBJ2-2	CATSRPSGGSIGELFF	TGTGCCACCAGCAGACCTAGCGGGGGGTCGATCGGGGAGCTGTTTTTT
TRBV4-2	many	.	TRBJ1-5	CASSQEVDQPQHF	TGTGCCAGCAGCCAGGAGGTCGATCAGCCCCAGCATTTT
TRBV20-1	many	.	TRBJ2-4	CSAVREQGAKNIQYF	TGCAGTGCTGTCCGGGAACAGGGAGCCAAAAACATTCAGTACTTC
TRBV15	many	TRBD2	TRBJ2-7	CATSREREGYEQYF	TGTGCCACCAGCAGAGAACGGGAGGGCTACGAGCAGTACTTC
TRBV6-5	many	.	TRBJ2-5	CASSYSTGVLETQYF	TGTGCCAGCAGTTACTCGACGGGGGTCTTAGAGACCCAGTACTTC
TRBV4-3	many	.	TRBJ2-2	CASSQDPAFPGELFF	TGCGCCAGCAGCCAAGACCCCGCCTTCCCCGGGGAGCTGTTTTTT